One sample yielded the 21 T cell receptor beta chains listed below, sequenced in a study of T cell clones after liver transplantation. Produced via immunoSEQ multiplex PCR; TCRdb's table is partial and in-frame only. This sample carries around 110,000 clones, roughly nine tenths of them seen once, and the ten largest clones take more than 0.8%. Here the sequenced sample was CD4+ T cells from blood, taken 12 months after liver transplant. The origin of the receptors is a human patient who received a liver transplant. The graft donor may have contributed some T cells.

This sequence joins TRBV18 and TRBJ1-2, with D hard to call. Germline V gives CDR1 KGHSH, CDR2 LQKENI. CDR3 size: 16 residues. Trimming took 2 bases from V and 5 from J, leaving 18 bases between them. The CDR3 nucleotides are TGTGCCAGCTCACCATGGGCCCAGGAAAGTGGATATGGCTACACCTTC. Its protein is CASSPWAQESGYGYTF. Full variable domain (rest looked up from reference TRBV18 and TRBJ1-2): NAGVMQNPRHLVRRRGQEARLRCSPMKGHSHVYWYRQLPEEGLKFMVYLQKENIIDESGMPKERFSAEFPKEGPSILRIQQVVRGDSAAYFCASSPWAQESGYGYTFGSGTRLTVV.

The rearrangement joins TRBV7-9 to TRBJ2-4; 7 bases match TRBD2. The CDR3 spans 16 residues. CDR1 is SEHNR and CDR2 is FQNEAQ in the germline V gene (reference sequence). With V trimmed by 0 bases and J by 1 base, 3 bases remained unmatched. Written as DNA, the CDR3 is TGTGCCAGCAGCTTAGCCAGCGGGATGGCCAAAAACATTCAGTACTTC. Its protein product is CASSLASGMAKNIQYF. Supplemented by reference TRBV7-9 and TRBJ2-4, the full variable domain reads DTGVSQNPRHKITKRGQNVTFRCDPISEHNRLYWYRQTLGQGPEFLTYFQNEAQLEKSRLLSDRFSAERPKGSFSTLEIQRTEQGDSAMYLCASSLASGMAKNIQYFGAGTRLSVL.

The J gene is TRBJ2-7, the V gene TRBV9, with 8 bases lining up with TRBD1. CDR1 and CDR2 from the germline V gene are SGDLS and YYNGEE. The CDR3 length is 15 residues. Unmatched junction bases numbered 5, after V lost 0 bases and J lost 3 bases. CDR3 region: CASSVGPGQVYEQYF. The CDR3 DNA reads as TGTGCCAGCAGCGTAGGGCCGGGACAGGTCTACGAGCAGTACTTC.

The CDR3 region has the DNA TGCGCCAGCAGCCAGCCGGGACGGGAGAGCTCTGGAAACACCATATATTTT. Amino acid sequence: CASSQPGRESSGNTIYF. The chain carries TRBV4-1 and TRBJ1-3; possible D gene TRBD1, 5 bases. The V and J ends lost 3 bases and 0 bases respectively, with 15 bases between them. From germline, CDR1 is MGHRA and CDR2 YSYEKL. This CDR3 is built from 17 residues.

V and J are TRBV2 and TRBJ1-5; D unclear. CDR3 size: 14 residues. The germline V gene has CDR1 SNHLY and CDR2 FYNNEI. V lost 7 bases and J 0 bases, leaving 10 bases between the germline ends. CDR3 in amino acids: CASNIANSNQPQHF. CDR3 sequence (DNA): TGTGCCAGCAACATAGCGAATAGCAATCAGCCCCAGCATTTT.

The chain combines TRBV7-2 with TRBJ1-1, with TRBD1 matching 9 bases. The CDR3 is made up of 14 amino acids. CDR1 is SGHTA and CDR2 is FQGNSA in the germline V gene. V lost 1 base and J lost 7; bases outside the gene matches: 4. The CDR3 here is CASSLVGTGFEAFF. As DNA, the CDR3 is TGTGCCAGCAGCTTAGTTGGGACAGGGTTTGAAGCTTTCTTT.

This sequence joins TRBV19 and TRBJ2-5; 8 bases map to TRBD2. Germline assignment: CDR1 LNHDA and CDR2 SQIVND (reference sequence). V was pared by 2 bases and J by 1 base, with 6 bases of the junction left unmatched. This CDR3 is built from 16 residues. CDR3 amino acids: CASSIKGLVPQETQYF. CDR3 nucleotide sequence: TGTGCCAGTAGTATAAAGGGACTAGTCCCCCAAGAGACCCAGTACTTC.

This chain links TRBV6-5 with TRBJ2-1; 9 nucleotides align to TRBD1. CDR3 length: 15 residues. Per germline, CDR1 MNHEY and CDR2 SVGAGI. J gave up 4 bases and V 3 bases, and 4 bases lay outside the gene matches. CDR3 sequence reads: CASSYPGTGYNEQFF. The CDR3 nucleotides are TGTGCCAGCAGTTATCCCGGGACAGGGTACAATGAGCAGTTCTTC.

The V gene is TRBV29-1, the J gene TRBJ2-2; 16 nucleotides agree with TRBD2. The CDR3 extends over 16 amino acids. In germline, CDR1 is SQVTM, CDR2 ANQGSEA. V lost 6 bases and J lost 5; bases outside the gene matches: 6. Here the CDR3 DNA reads TGCAGCGTGGGGACTAGCGGGAGGGCGGTGACCGGGGAGCTGTTTTTT. Translating gives CSVGTSGRAVTGELFF.

The rearrangement joins TRBV28 to TRBJ1-2; D is ambiguous. Germline CDR1 is MDHEN and CDR2 is SYDVKM. The V gene lost 5 bases and the J gene lost 7 bases, with 11 bases spanning the gap. The length of the CDR3 is 12 residues. The CDR3, as DNA: TGTGCCAGCAGTCCCGAGAGGGTTGGCTACACCTTC. This sequence encodes CASSPERVGYTF.

The chain couples TRBV11-2 to TRBJ2-7; D unresolved. Germline lookup yields CDR1 SGHAT and CDR2 FQNNGV. The length of the CDR3 is 13 residues. V was shortened by 1 base and J by 0 bases, with 4 bases between the two germline ends. The CDR3: CASSLVVSYEQYF. For the CDR3, the DNA is TGTGCCAGCAGCTTAGTAGTCTCCTACGAGCAGTACTTC.

The chain uses TRBV7-2 and TRBJ2-6; 10 bases are a match to TRBD2. The CDR3 covers 18 residues. Germline V gives CDR1 SGHTA, CDR2 FQGNSA. With V trimmed by 0 bases and J by 0 bases, 2 bases remained unmatched. This CDR3 is CASSLASGRASGANVLTF. The CDR3 DNA is TGTGCCAGCAGCTTAGCGAGCGGGAGGGCCTCTGGGGCCAACGTCCTGACTTTC.

The chain employs TRBV7-2 and TRBJ2-1; 10 bases line up with TRBD2. The CDR3 is made up of 15 amino acids. V shed 2 bases, J shed 9 bases, and the junction held 7 bases outside the gene matches. The V gene's germline CDR1 is SGHTA and CDR2 FQGNSA. The CDR3: CASSLSSGRAGEQFF. The DNA of the CDR3 is TGTGCCAGCAGCTTAAGCAGCGGGAGGGCCGGTGAGCAGTTCTTC. Full variable domain (missing parts from reference TRBV7-2 and TRBJ2-1): GAGVSQSPSNKVTEKGKDVELRCDPISGHTALYWYRQSLGQGLEFLIYFQGNSAPDKSGLPSDRFSAERTGGSVSTLTIQRTQQEDSAVYLCASSLSSGRAGEQFFGPGTRLTVL.

This clone was seen just once. V is TRBV2 and J is TRBJ2-7; D uncertain. Germline V CDR1 and CDR2: SNHLY, FYNNEI. The CDR3 is 15 residues long. Trimming removed 6 bases at V and 2 bases at J, with 17 bases between. CDR3 in DNA: TGTGCCAGCAGCGAGAACCTCAGAGGAACCTACGAGCAGTACTTC. This translates into CASSENLRGTYEQYF.

The J gene is TRBJ2-1, the V gene TRBV7-3; 11 bases are a match to TRBD2. V gave up 5 bases and J gave up 5 bases; unmatched junction bases: 5. This CDR3 has 15 residues. From germline, CDR1 is SGHTA and CDR2 FQGTGA. CDR3 bases: TGTGCCAGCAGCCCGTTAGCGGGAGGGGACAATGAGCAGTTCTTC. Translated, it gives CASSPLAGGDNEQFF.

The CDR3 DNA reads as TGTGCCAGCAGCGAAACGTTAGCGGGAGCGGGAGAGACCCAGTACTTC. This encodes CASSETLAGAGETQYF. The genes are TRBV6-1 and TRBJ2-5; 9 bases fit TRBD2. Germline V gives CDR1 MNHNS, CDR2 SASEGT. V was pared by 6 bases and J by 4 bases, with 12 bases of the junction left unmatched. The CDR3 is 16 residues long.

The chain is built from TRBV7-2 and TRBJ2-1; a weak D match, TRBD2 (6 bases). This CDR3 contains 14 residues. Trimming pared 5 bases from V and 7 bases from J, leaving 15 bases between. The germline V gene encodes CDR1 SGHTA and CDR2 FQGNSA. CDR3 in DNA: TGTGCCAGCAGCCTCCCGGGACTGCTAAATGAGCAGTTCTTC. Residues: CASSLPGLLNEQFF.

This rearrangement joins TRBV11-3 to TRBJ2-7; maybe TRBD1 (5 bases). Germline V gene lookup returns CDR1 SGHNT and CDR2 YENEEA. This CDR3 has 13 residues. V was cut by 5 bases and J by 7 bases, with 15 bases left in between. The CDR3 region is CASSPTTEKEQYF. CDR3 in DNA: TGTGCCAGCAGCCCAACGACAGAAAAGGAGCAGTACTTC.

The chain couples TRBV9 to TRBJ2-1; TRBD2 matches 9 bases. Germline CDR1 SGDLS, CDR2 YYNGEE. V was clipped by 2 bases and J by 5 bases; unmatched bases: 8. This CDR3 has 16 amino acids. Here the CDR3 reads CASSVLAGAGDNEQFF. Here the CDR3 DNA reads TGTGCCAGCAGCGTCTTAGCGGGAGCGGGGGACAATGAGCAGTTCTTC.

The chain is built from TRBV5-1 and TRBJ2-2; no clear D gene. Per germline, CDR1 SGHRS and CDR2 YFSETQ. Trimming removed 0 bases at V and 4 bases at J, with 10 bases between. The CDR3 runs 15 residues. The CDR3 nucleotides are TGCGCCAGCAGCTTGGCCTGGGTGTCCACCGGGGAGCTGTTTTTT. It yields the protein CASSLAWVSTGELFF.

V is TRBV4-1 and J is TRBJ1-1, with D perhaps matching TRBD1 (6 bases). Trimming stripped 0 bases from V and 4 bases from J, with 12 bases between. The CDR3 is made up of 15 amino acids. Germline values: CDR1 MGHRA, CDR2 YSYEKL. The CDR3 sequence: CASSQDPGEGTEAFF. The CDR3, as DNA: TGCGCCAGCAGCCAAGACCCAGGGGAGGGCACTGAAGCTTTCTTT.